The next 18 T cell receptor beta chains were all read from a single sample in a study of blood T cell repertoires in COVID-19. This table comes from immunoSEQ multiplex PCR, and its TCRdb copy is limited to in-frame clones, with some not included. The table has 250,000 to 350,000 clones, about nine tenths seen once. Source material: peripheral blood. These receptor sequences come from a man aged 18 to 30 with active or convalescent COVID-19.

The chain recombines TRBV11-3 with TRBJ2-2, with unresolved D. Germline loops: CDR1 SGHNT, CDR2 YENEEA. V dropped 5 bases and J dropped 2 bases, with 6 bases sitting between them. There are 13 residues in the CDR3. The chain's CDR3 is CASSLVNTGELFF. CDR3 nucleotide sequence: TGTGCCAGCAGCCTTGTAAACACCGGGGAGCTGTTTTTT.

This rearrangement joins TRBV27 to TRBJ2-4; perhaps TRBD1 as D (5 bases). Germline-derived CDR1 and CDR2 are MNHEY and SMNVEV (reference sequence). The germline V and J ends were trimmed by 8 bases and 7 bases, with 18 bases remaining between them. This CDR3 spans 14 amino acids. The CDR3 DNA reads as TGTGCCAGCGGAAGAGACAGCAACGGCAACATTCAGTACTTC. Its translation is CASGRDSNGNIQYF.

The rearrangement uses TRBV5-1 and TRBJ2-1; 16 bases line up with TRBD2. Germline assignment: CDR1 SGHRS and CDR2 YFSETQ. The CDR3 is 18 residues long. The V segment lost 7 bases and the J segment 3 bases; nucleotides outside the gene matches: 10. The CDR3 protein is CASGKGTSGRAFYNEQFF. CDR3 nucleotides: TGCGCCAGCGGCAAGGGGACTAGCGGGAGGGCCTTCTACAATGAGCAGTTCTTC.

The chain links TRBV12-5 to TRBJ2-5, with TRBD2 matching 14 bases. Germline V gene sequence: CDR1 LGHNT, CDR2 FRNRAP. CDR3 length: 16 amino acids. The V segment lost 4 bases and the J segment 1 base; nucleotides outside the gene matches: 2. The CDR3 DNA is TGTGCTAGTGGTTCCGGGACTAGCGGGGGCCAAGAGACCCAGTACTTC. It codes for CASGSGTSGGQETQYF. The variable domain in full, completed from reference TRBV12-5 and TRBJ2-5, reads DARVTQTPRHKVTEMGQEVTMRCQPILGHNTVFWYRQTMMQGLELLAYFRNRAPLDDSGMPKDRFSAEMPDATLATLKIQPSEPRDSAVYFCASGSGTSGGQETQYFGPGTRLLVL.

This chain uses TRBV2 with TRBJ2-1; tentatively, D is TRBD1 (6 bases). The germline V gene has CDR1 SNHLY and CDR2 FYNNEI. The CDR3 totals 14 residues. V lost 7 bases, J lost 2 bases, and 12 bases lay in between. In DNA, the CDR3 is TGTGCCAGCACCAGGGGCCAAACCTACAATGAGCAGTTCTTC. Translating gives CASTRGQTYNEQFF.

V gene TRBV15 combines with J gene TRBJ1-3; D gene uncertain. Trimming took 5 bases from V and 2 from J, leaving 7 bases between them. The CDR3 length is 13 residues. Germline V gene data show CDR1 as LNHNV and CDR2 as YYDKDF (reference sequence). This CDR3 reads CATSRGTGNTIYF. The CDR3 region has the DNA TGTGCCACCAGCCGGGGAACTGGAAACACCATATATTTT.

The CDR3 region has the DNA TGCGCCAGCAGCCTGGGACAGGGGGCACTGGGTGGCTACACCTTC. Protein product: CASSLGQGALGGYTF. The V and J genes are TRBV4-1 and TRBJ1-2, with TRBD1 matching 12 bases. Germline values: CDR1 MGHRA, CDR2 YSYEKL. The CDR3 runs to 15 residues. Trimming took 4 bases from V and 7 from J; bases not matched to a gene: 7.

This sequence joins TRBV19 and TRBJ1-1, with 7 bases matching TRBD1. The J segment lost 3 bases and the V segment lost 3 bases, leaving 4 bases of the junction unmatched. There are 14 residues in the CDR3. The germline CDR1 and CDR2 sequences are LNHDA and SQIVND (reference sequence). CDR3 amino acids: CASSIRGQDTEAFF. For the CDR3, the DNA is TGTGCCAGTAGTATTAGGGGGCAAGACACTGAAGCTTTCTTT.

This clone was detected only once. The chain joins TRBV5-6 to TRBJ2-3, with D maybe TRBD1 (5 bases). The CDR3 spans 14 residues. CDR1 and CDR2 (germline): SGHDT, YYEEEE. Deletions cut 2 bases from V and 1 base from J, with 8 bases between. As DNA, the CDR3 is TGTGCCAGCAGCTTATTGACAGGCACAGATACGCAGTATTTT. This sequence encodes CASSLLTGTDTQYF.

This chain connects TRBV5-5 to TRBJ1-5; the D gene is possibly TRBD1 (5 bases). The germline V gene encodes CDR1 SGHKS and CDR2 YYEKEE (reference sequence). This CDR3 is 16 amino acids long. The V end lost 3 bases, the J end lost 4 bases, and 17 bases lay between the germline ends. DNA for the CDR3: TGTGCCAGCAGCTCCCGAACCGGGACTGCAAATCAGCCCCAGCATTTT. Translation: CASSSRTGTANQPQHF.

The V and J genes are TRBV12-3 or TRBV12-4 and TRBJ1-1; D remains unclear. The CDR3 consists of 13 residues. Between the trimmed V and J ends, which lost 5 bases and 0 bases, there was a span of 7 bases. CDR3 loop: CASSPRLNTEAFF. CDR3 DNA: TGTGCCAGCAGTCCCCGGTTGAACACTGAAGCTTTCTTT.

The rearrangement uses TRBV6-5 and TRBJ1-1, with D possibly TRBD1 on 6 matching bases. The germline gives CDR1 MNHEY, CDR2 SVGAGI. This CDR3 is built from 13 residues. V lost 6 bases to trimming and J lost 10 bases, with 18 bases between them. CDR3 amino acids: CASRRKQGGVAFF. CDR3 in DNA: TGTGCCAGCAGAAGGAAACAGGGTGGAGTAGCTTTCTTT.

The V gene is TRBV4-3, the J gene TRBJ2-7, with TRBD2 matching 12 bases. Germline V lookup: CDR1 LGHNA, CDR2 YSLEER. V was pared by 0 bases and J by 1 base, with 4 bases of the junction left unmatched. The CDR3 extends over 17 amino acids. The CDR3 region is CASSQDVLAGGSYEQYF. In nucleotides, the CDR3 is TGCGCCAGCAGCCAAGATGTGCTAGCGGGGGGGTCCTACGAGCAGTACTTC.

The V and J genes are TRBV19 and TRBJ1-5; D gene ambiguous. Trimming removed 6 bases from V and 3 bases from J, with 12 bases in between. From germline, CDR1 is LNHDA and CDR2 SQIVND (reference sequence). There are 14 residues in the CDR3. The CDR3 bases are TGTGCCAGTAGCATCCCCAGTCTCAATCAGCCCCAGCATTTT. This sequence encodes CASSIPSLNQPQHF.

This sequence joins TRBV6-6 and TRBJ2-5; the match to TRBD2 covers 10 bases. This CDR3 region has 13 residues. Trimming cost V 5 bases and J 7 bases; bases outside gene matches: 4. Germline loops: CDR1 MNHNY, CDR2 SVGAGI (reference sequence). DNA of the CDR3: TGTGCCAGCAGTCCTAGCGGGAGCGGGACCCAGTACTTC. Translated, it gives CASSPSGSGTQYF.

This chain joins TRBV5-1 and TRBJ2-1; 9 bases align to TRBD2. Trimming took 0 bases from V and 8 from J; bases not matched to a gene: 18. The CDR3 runs to 19 residues. Germline values: CDR1 SGHRS, CDR2 YFSETQ. The CDR3 bases are TGCGCCAGCAGCTTGGCTCGCCCCAGCGGACTAGCGATTATCTATGAGCAGTTCTTC. Encoded protein: CASSLARPSGLAIIYEQFF.

V and J are TRBV5-1 and TRBJ2-6; TRBD2 matches at 8 bases. The CDR3 sequence is 19 residues long. The V gene end was trimmed by 0 bases and the J gene end by 3 bases; junction bases not matched to a gene: 11. In germline, CDR1 is SGHRS, CDR2 YFSETQ. As DNA, the CDR3 is TGCGCCAGCAGCTTGGGGCGACTAGCGTCTCGTGGTGGGGCCAACGTCCTGACTTTC. Translating it yields CASSLGRLASRGGANVLTF.

This sequence joins TRBV5-1 and TRBJ2-2; 9 bases are a match to TRBD1. Germline values: CDR1 SGHRS, CDR2 YFSETQ. The CDR3 is made up of 15 amino acids. The ends lost 3 bases at V and 5 bases at J; junction bases unmatched: 5. This chain's CDR3 is CASSYAGTGTGELFF. CDR3 bases: TGCGCCAGCAGCTATGCCGGGACAGGGACCGGGGAGCTGTTTTTT.